The clone carrying this T cell receptor beta chain has just one count. This entry belongs to a study of control samples from healthy donors and cancer patients. CDR1 SGHRS and CDR2 YFSETQ come from the germline V gene. Trimming removed 3 bases from V and 3 bases from J; junction bases left unmatched: 5. This CDR3 has 15 residues. Clones were sequenced by immunoSEQ multiplex PCR, and TCRdb holds only the in-frame ones, with some missing. The sample includes roughly 130,000 clones, under 95% of them seen just once. The rearrangement uses TRBV5-1 and TRBJ2-3; 9 nucleotides line up with TRBD1. The TCR sequence derives from a man aged 50 to 59 with head and neck cancer. Sequencing was performed on PBMCs. The CDR3 DNA reads TGCGCCAGCAGCTCCAGGACAGGGGAAACAGATACGCAGTATTTT. Amino acid sequence: CASSSRTGETDTQYF.